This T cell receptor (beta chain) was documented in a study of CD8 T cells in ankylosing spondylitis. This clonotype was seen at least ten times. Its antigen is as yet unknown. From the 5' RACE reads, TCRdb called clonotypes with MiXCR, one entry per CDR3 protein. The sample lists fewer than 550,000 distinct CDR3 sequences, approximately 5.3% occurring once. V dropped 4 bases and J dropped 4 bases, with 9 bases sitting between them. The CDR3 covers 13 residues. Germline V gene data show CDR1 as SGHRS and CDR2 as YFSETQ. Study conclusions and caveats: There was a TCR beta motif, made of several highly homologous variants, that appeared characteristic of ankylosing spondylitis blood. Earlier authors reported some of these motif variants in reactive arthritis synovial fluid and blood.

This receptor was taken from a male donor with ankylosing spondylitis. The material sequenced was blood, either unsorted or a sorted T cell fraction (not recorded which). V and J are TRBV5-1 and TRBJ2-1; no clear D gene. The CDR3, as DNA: TGCGCCAGCAGCAGACCAGGATACAATGAGCAGTTCTTC. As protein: CASSRPGYNEQFF.